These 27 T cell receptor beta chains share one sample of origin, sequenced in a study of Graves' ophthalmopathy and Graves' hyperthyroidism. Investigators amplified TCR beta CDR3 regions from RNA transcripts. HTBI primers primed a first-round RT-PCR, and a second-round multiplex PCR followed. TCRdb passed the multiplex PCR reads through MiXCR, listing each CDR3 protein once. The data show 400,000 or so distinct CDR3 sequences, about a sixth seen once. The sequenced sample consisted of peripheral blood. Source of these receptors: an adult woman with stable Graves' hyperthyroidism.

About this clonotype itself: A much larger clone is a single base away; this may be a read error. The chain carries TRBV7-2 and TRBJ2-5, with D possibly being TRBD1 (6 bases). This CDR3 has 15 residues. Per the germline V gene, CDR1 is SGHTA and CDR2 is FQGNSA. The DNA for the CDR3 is TGTGCCAGCAGCTTAGGGGCCAGGGGCGGAGAGGCCCAGTACTTC. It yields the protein CASSLGARGGEAQYF.

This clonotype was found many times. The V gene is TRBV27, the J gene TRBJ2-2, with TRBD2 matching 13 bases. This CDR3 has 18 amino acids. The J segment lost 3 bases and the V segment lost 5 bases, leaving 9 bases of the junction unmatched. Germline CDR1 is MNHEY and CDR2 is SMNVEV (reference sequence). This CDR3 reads CASSPRTSGSWDTGELFF. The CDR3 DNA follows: TGTGCCAGCAGTCCACGGACTAGCGGGAGCTGGGACACCGGGGAGCTGTTTTTT.

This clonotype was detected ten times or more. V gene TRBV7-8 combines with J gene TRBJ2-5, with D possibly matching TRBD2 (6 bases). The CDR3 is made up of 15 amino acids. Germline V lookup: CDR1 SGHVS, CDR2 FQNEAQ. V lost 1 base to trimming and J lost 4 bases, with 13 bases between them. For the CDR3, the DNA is TGTGCCAGCAGCTTAGTAGCGGCCCTAGGAGAGACCCAGTACTTC. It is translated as CASSLVAALGETQYF.

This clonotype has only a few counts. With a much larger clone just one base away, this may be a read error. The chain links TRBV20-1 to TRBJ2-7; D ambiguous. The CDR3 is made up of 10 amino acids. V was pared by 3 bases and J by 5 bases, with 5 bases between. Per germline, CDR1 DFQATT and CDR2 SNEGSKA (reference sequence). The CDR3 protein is CSASGDEQYF. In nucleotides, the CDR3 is TGCAGTGCTAGTGGGGACGAGCAGTACTTC.

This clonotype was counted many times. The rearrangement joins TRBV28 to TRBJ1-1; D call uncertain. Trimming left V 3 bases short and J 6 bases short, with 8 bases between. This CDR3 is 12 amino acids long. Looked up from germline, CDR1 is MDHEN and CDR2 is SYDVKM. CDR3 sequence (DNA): TGTGCCAGCAGTTTGTCTTACCCTGAAGCTTTCTTT. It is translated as CASSLSYPEAFF.

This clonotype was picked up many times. The CDR3 spells CASRNTVAYEQYF. The CDR3 nucleotides read TGTGCCAGCAGGAATACAGTTGCGTACGAGCAGTACTTC. The chain joins TRBV2 to TRBJ2-7; D remains ambiguous. The length of the CDR3 is 13 residues. V was clipped by 6 bases and J by 4 bases, with 13 bases between them. Looked up from germline, CDR1 is SNHLY and CDR2 is FYNNEI.

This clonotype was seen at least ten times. The CDR3 sequence is CASAAGENTEAFF. The CDR3 nucleotides are TGTGCCAGCGCGGCAGGGGAGAACACTGAAGCTTTCTTT. The V and J genes are TRBV12-3 or TRBV12-4 and TRBJ1-1, with D perhaps matching TRBD1 (6 bases). Trimming left V 8 bases short and J 1 base short, with 11 bases between. The CDR3 totals 13 residues.

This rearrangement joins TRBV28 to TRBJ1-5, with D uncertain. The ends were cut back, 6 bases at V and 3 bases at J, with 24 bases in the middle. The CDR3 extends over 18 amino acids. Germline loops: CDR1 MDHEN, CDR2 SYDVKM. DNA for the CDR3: TGTGCCAGCAGATCCTCTAACGTGGGAGGCAGATACAATCAGCCCCAGCATTTT. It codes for CASRSSNVGGRYNQPQHF.

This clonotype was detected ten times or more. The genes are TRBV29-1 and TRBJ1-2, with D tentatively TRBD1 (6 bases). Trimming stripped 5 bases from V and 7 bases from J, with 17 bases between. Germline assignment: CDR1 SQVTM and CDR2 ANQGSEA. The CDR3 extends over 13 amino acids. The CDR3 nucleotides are TGCAGCGTTCCCGACAGGTCCCCGATTGGCTACACCTTC. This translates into CSVPDRSPIGYTF.

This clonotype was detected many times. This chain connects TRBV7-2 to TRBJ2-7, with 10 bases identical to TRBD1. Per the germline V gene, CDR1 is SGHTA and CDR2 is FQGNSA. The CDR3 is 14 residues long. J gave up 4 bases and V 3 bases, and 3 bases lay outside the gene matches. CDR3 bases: TGTGCCAGCAGCTTCGGACAGGGGGATTACGAGCAGTACTTC. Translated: CASSFGQGDYEQYF.

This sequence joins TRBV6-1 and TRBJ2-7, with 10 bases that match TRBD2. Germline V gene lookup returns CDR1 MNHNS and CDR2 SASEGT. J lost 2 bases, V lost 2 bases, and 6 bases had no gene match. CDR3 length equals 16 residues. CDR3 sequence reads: CASSESRLAGTYEQYF. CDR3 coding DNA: TGTGCCAGCAGTGAAAGTAGACTAGCGGGTACCTACGAGCAGTACTTC.

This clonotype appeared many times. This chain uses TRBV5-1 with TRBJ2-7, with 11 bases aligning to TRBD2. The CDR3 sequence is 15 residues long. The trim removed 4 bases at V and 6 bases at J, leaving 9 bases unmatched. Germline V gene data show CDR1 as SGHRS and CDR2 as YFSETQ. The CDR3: CASSLLTSGSGEQYF. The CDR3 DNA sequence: TGCGCCAGCAGCCTTCTAACTAGCGGGAGCGGCGAGCAGTACTTC.

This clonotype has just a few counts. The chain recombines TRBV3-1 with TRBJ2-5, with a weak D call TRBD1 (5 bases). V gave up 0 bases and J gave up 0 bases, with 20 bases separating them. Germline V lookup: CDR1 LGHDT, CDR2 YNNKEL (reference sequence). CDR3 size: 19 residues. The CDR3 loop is CASSQDKVTGRQYQETQYF. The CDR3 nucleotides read TGTGCCAGCAGCCAAGATAAGGTAACGGGCCGACAGTACCAAGAGACCCAGTACTTC.

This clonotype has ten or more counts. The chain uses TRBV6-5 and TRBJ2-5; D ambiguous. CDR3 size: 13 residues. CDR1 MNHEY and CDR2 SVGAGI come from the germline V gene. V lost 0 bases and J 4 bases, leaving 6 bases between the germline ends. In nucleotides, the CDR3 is TGTGCCAGCAGTTACTCTCTGAGAGAGACCCAGTACTTC. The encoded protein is CASSYSLRETQYF.

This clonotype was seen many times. The CDR3 DNA reads as TGTGCCAGTAGTCTGTCGACGGAGAACACTGAAGCTTTCTTT. This encodes CASSLSTENTEAFF. This chain links TRBV19 with TRBJ1-1; D remains unclear. CDR3 size: 14 residues. V lost 5 bases and J lost 1, with 11 bases in between. Germline V gene lookup returns CDR1 LNHDA and CDR2 SQIVND (reference sequence).

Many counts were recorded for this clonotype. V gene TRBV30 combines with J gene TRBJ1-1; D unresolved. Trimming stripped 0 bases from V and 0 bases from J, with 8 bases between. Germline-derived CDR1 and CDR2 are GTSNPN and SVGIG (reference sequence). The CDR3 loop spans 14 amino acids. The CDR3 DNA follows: TGTGCCTGGAGTGTATTGGGTATGAACACTGAAGCTTTCTTT. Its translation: CAWSVLGMNTEAFF.

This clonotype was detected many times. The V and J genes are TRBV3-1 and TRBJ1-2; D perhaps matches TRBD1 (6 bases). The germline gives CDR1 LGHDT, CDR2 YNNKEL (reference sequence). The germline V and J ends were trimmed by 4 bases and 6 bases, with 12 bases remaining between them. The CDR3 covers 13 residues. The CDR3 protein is CASSPWTEDGYTF. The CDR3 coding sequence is TGTGCCAGCAGCCCCTGGACAGAGGATGGCTACACCTTC. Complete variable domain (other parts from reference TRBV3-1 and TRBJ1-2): DTAVSQTPKYLVTQMGNDKSIKCEQNLGHDTMYWYKQDSKKFLKIMFSYNNKELIINETVPNRFSPKSPDKAHLNLHINSLELGDSAVYFCASSPWTEDGYTFGSGTRLTVV.

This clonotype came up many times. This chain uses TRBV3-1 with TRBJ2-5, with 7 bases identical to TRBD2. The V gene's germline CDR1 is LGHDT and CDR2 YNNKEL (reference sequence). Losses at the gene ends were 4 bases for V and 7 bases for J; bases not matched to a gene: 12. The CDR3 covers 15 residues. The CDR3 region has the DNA TGTGCCAGCAGCCTCTGGGACCGCCCGGGGGGGACCCAGTACTTC. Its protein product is CASSLWDRPGGTQYF.

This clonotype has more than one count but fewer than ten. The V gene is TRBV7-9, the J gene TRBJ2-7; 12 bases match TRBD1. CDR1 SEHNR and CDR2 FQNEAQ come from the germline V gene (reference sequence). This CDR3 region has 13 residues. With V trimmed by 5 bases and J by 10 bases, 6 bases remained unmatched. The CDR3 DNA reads TGTGCCAGCAGCACCTGGGACAGGGGGCAACAGTACTTC. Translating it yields CASSTWDRGQQYF.

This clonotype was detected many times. In nucleotides, the CDR3 is TGTGCCAGCAGCCCCGCCCGACTAGCGGGTGAGCAGTACTTC. As protein: CASSPARLAGEQYF. This chain connects TRBV7-9 to TRBJ2-7; 10 nucleotides line up with TRBD2. The ends lost 5 bases at V and 7 bases at J; junction bases unmatched: 8. Germline values: CDR1 SEHNR, CDR2 FQNEAQ (reference sequence). The CDR3 is made up of 14 amino acids.

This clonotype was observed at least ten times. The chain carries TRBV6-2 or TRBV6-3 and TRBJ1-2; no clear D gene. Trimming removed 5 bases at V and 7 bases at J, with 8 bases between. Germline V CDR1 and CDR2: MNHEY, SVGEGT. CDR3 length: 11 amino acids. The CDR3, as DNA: TGTGCCAGCAGTAATTTGGGTGGCTACACCTTC. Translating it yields CASSNLGGYTF.

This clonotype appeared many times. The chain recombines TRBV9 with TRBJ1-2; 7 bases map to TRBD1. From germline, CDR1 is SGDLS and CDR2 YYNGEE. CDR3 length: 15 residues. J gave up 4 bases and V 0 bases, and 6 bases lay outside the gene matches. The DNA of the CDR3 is TGTGCCAGCAGCGTAGATGGACCAGGGGGCTATGGCTACACCTTC. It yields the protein CASSVDGPGGYGYTF.

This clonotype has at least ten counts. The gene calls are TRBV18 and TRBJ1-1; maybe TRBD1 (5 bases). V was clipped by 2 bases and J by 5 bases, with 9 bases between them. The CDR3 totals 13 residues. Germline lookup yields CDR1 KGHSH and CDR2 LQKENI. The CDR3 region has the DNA TGTGCCAGCTCACCAGCGGGGGGGACTGAAGCTTTCTTT. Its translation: CASSPAGGTEAFF.

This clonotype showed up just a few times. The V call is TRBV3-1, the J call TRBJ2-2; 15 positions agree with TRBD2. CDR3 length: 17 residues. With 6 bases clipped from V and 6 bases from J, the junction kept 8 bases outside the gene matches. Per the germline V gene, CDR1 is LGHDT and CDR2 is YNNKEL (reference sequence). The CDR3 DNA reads TGTGCCAGCAGGGGACTAGCGGGAGGTAAAAGCTCCGGGGAGCTGTTTTTT. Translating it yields CASRGLAGGKSSGELFF. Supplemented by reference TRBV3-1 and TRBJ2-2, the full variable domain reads DTAVSQTPKYLVTQMGNDKSIKCEQNLGHDTMYWYKQDSKKFLKIMFSYNNKELIINETVPNRFSPKSPDKAHLNLHINSLELGDSAVYFCASRGLAGGKSSGELFFGEGSRLTVL.

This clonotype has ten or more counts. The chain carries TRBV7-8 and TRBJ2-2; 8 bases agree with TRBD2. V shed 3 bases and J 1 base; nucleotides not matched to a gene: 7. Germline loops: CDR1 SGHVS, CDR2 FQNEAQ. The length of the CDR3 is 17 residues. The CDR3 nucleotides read TGTGCCAGCAGCTTCCATACTAGCGGAGGGAACACCGGGGAGCTGTTTTTT. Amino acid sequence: CASSFHTSGGNTGELFF.

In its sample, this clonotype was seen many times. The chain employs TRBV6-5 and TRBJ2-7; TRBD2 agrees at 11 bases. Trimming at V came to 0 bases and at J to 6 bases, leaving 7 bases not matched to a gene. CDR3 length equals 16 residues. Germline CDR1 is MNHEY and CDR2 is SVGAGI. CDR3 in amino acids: CASSYSQTGTSGEQYF. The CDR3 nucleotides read TGTGCCAGCAGTTACTCGCAAACCGGGACTAGCGGCGAGCAGTACTTC.

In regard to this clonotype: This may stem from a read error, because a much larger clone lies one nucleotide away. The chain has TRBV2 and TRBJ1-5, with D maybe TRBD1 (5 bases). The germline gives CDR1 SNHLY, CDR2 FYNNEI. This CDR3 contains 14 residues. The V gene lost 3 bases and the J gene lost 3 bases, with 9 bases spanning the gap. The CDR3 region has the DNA TGTGCCAGCAGTGAGGAGGGGAACAATCAGCCCCAGCATTTT. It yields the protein CASSEEGNNQPQHF.